What follows are 14 T cell receptor beta chains derived from one specimen sequenced in a study of OX40 agonist ivuxolimab in advanced cancers. TCRdb's table, derived via immunoSEQ multiplex PCR, lists solely in-frame clones and lacks some. The sample carries about 91,000 clones, 85% recorded once. Specimen: CD4+ or CD8+ T cells sorted from blood, collected in a trial of the OX40 agonist ivuxolimab. The receptor source for this set is an adult with an advanced solid tumor such as melanoma, head and neck, liver or kidney cancer.

V and J are TRBV9 and TRBJ2-3, with a weak D call TRBD2 (6 bases). The CDR3 contains 14 residues. Germline V CDR1 and CDR2: SGDLS, YYNGEE. Trimming removed 0 bases from V and 4 bases from J, with 9 bases in between. The CDR3: CASSVGRGPDTQYF. Written as DNA, the CDR3 is TGTGCCAGCAGCGTAGGGAGGGGTCCAGATACGCAGTATTTT.

The chain joins TRBV18 to TRBJ2-5; unclear D gene. Germline V lookup: CDR1 KGHSH, CDR2 LQKENI. This CDR3 has 13 residues. V lost 2 bases, J lost 5 bases, and 9 bases lay in between. CDR3 nucleotides: TGTGCCAGCTCACCAATAACCCATGAGACCCAGTACTTC. Residues: CASSPITHETQYF.

This rearrangement joins TRBV18 to TRBJ1-3; D unresolved. Between the trimmed V and J ends, which lost 6 bases and 0 bases, there was a span of 12 bases. This CDR3 is 15 amino acids long. The germline CDR1 and CDR2 sequences are KGHSH and LQKENI. The CDR3 region is CASSPLQDSGNTIYF. In DNA, the CDR3 is TGTGCCAGCTCCCCGCTCCAAGACTCTGGAAACACCATATATTTT.

This sequence joins TRBV5-1 and TRBJ2-2; 7 nucleotides line up with TRBD1. Per germline, CDR1 SGHRS and CDR2 YFSETQ. The CDR3 sequence is 15 residues long. After removal of 0 bases from V and 6 bases from J, the junction contained 5 bases not matched to a gene. CDR3 nucleotides: TGCGCCAGCAGCTTGGATCGGCAGGGGGCCGGGGAGCTGTTTTTT. Translated, it gives CASSLDRQGAGELFF.

This sequence joins TRBV27 and TRBJ1-1, with D unresolved. Germline V CDR1 and CDR2: MNHEY, SMNVEV (reference sequence). This CDR3 contains 11 residues. V was cut by 6 bases and J by 2 bases, with 4 bases left in between. The CDR3 protein is CASSRNTEAFF. The CDR3 nucleotides are TGTGCCAGCAGCCGAAACACTGAAGCTTTCTTT.

This chain joins TRBV4-1 and TRBJ2-1; D not certain. The CDR3 has 17 amino acids. V lost 1 base, J lost 0 bases, and 13 bases lay in between. Germline values: CDR1 MGHRA, CDR2 YSYEKL. CDR3 nucleotides: TGCGCCAGCAGCCAAGTGAATTCGCGGTCCTCCTACAATGAGCAGTTCTTC. This translates into CASSQVNSRSSYNEQFF.

This clone was detected only a few times. CDR3 amino acids: CASSRRDSRRNANSPLHF. In DNA, the CDR3 is TGTGCCAGCAGCCGAAGGGACAGCCGACGAAACGCTAATTCACCCCTCCACTTT. This chain connects TRBV14 to TRBJ1-6; TRBD1 aligns across 7 bases. The trim removed 4 bases at V and 6 bases at J, leaving 15 bases unmatched. In germline, CDR1 is SGHDN, CDR2 FVKESK. The CDR3 is 18 amino acids. Together with reference TRBV14 and TRBJ1-6, the CDR3 gives the full variable domain: EAGVTQFPSHSVIEKGQTVTLRCDPISGHDNLYWYRRVMGKEIKFLLHFVKESKQDESGMPNNRFLAERTGGTYSTLKVQPAELEDSGVYFCASSRRDSRRNANSPLHFGNGTRLTVT.

This rearrangement joins TRBV28 to TRBJ1-2; D may be TRBD1 (6 bases). Trimming left V 6 bases short and J 2 bases short, with 10 bases between. Germline values: CDR1 MDHEN, CDR2 SYDVKM. The CDR3 has 13 residues. CDR3 protein: CASSYTGNYGYTF. The CDR3 region has the DNA TGTGCCAGCAGCTACACAGGGAACTATGGCTACACCTTC.

This chain links TRBV5-1 with TRBJ1-2, with 9 nucleotides matching TRBD1. J gave up 4 bases and V 6 bases, and 10 bases lay outside the gene matches. The CDR3 has 15 amino acids. Per the germline V gene, CDR1 is SGHRS and CDR2 is YFSETQ. As DNA, the CDR3 is TGCGCCAGCAACACCGGGACAGGGAGATCCTATGGCTACACCTTC. The encoded protein is CASNTGTGRSYGYTF. The full variable domain, completed using reference TRBV5-1 and TRBJ1-2, is KAGVTQTPRYLIKTRGQQVTLSCSPISGHRSVSWYQQTPGQGLQFLFEYFSETQRNKGNFPGRFSGRQFSNSRSEMNVSTLELGDSALYLCASNTGTGRSYGYTFGSGTRLTVV.

The chain joins TRBV28 to TRBJ2-2, with D unclear. The CDR3 spans 13 residues. The germline gives CDR1 MDHEN, CDR2 SYDVKM. V dropped 6 bases and J dropped 0 bases, with 5 bases sitting between them. In nucleotides, the CDR3 is TGTGCCAGCAGAAACACGAACACCGGGGAGCTGTTTTTT. Protein: CASRNTNTGELFF. The complete variable domain, with remaining parts taken from reference TRBV28 and TRBJ2-2, reads DVKVTQSSRYLVKRTGEKVFLECVQDMDHENMFWYRQDPGLGLRLIYFSYDVKMKEKGDIPEGYSVSREKKERFSLILESASTNQTSMYLCASRNTNTGELFFGEGSRLTVL.

The rearrangement joins TRBV7-3 to TRBJ2-2; 7 bases align to TRBD1. Germline V CDR1 and CDR2: SGHTA, FQGTGA. V shed 6 bases, J shed 1 base, and the junction held 2 bases outside the gene matches. This CDR3 comprises 14 residues. The CDR3 protein is CASRYRGNTGELFF. The CDR3 DNA reads TGTGCCAGCAGGTACAGGGGGAACACCGGGGAGCTGTTTTTT.

The CDR3 region is CASSTRPDTQYF. The CDR3 region has the DNA TGTGCCAGCAGCACCCGGCCAGATACGCAGTATTTT. The chain recombines TRBV5-4 with TRBJ2-3; no definite D call. This CDR3 comprises 12 residues. Germline CDR1 reads SGHNT; CDR2 reads YYREEE (reference sequence). V gave up 4 bases and J gave up 4 bases, with 7 bases separating them.

This clone appeared once. The rearrangement joins TRBV28 to TRBJ1-1, with D unresolved. V shed 1 base and J shed 0 bases, with 3 bases lying between them. There are 13 residues in the CDR3. The germline V gene encodes CDR1 MDHEN and CDR2 SYDVKM. The CDR3 DNA sequence: TGTGCCAGCAGTTTATTATTGAACACTGAAGCTTTCTTT. Amino acid sequence: CASSLLLNTEAFF.

The CDR3 sequence: CATSKRPRDTYNEQFF. CDR3 sequence (DNA): TGTGCCACCAGCAAAAGACCTAGGGACACCTACAATGAGCAGTTCTTC. The chain is built from TRBV15 and TRBJ2-1; a possible D gene is TRBD1 (6 bases). With 4 bases removed from V and 2 bases from J, the gap between germline ends came to 15 bases. Germline-derived CDR1 and CDR2 are LNHNV and YYDKDF (reference sequence). The CDR3 is 16 residues long.